This TCR beta chain was sequenced during a study of blood T cell repertoires in COVID-19. Trimming at V came to 3 bases and at J to 7 bases, leaving 7 bases not matched to a gene. Looked up from germline, CDR1 is DFQATT and CDR2 is SNEGSKA (reference sequence). There are 13 residues in the CDR3. TCRdb's copy holds only in-frame clones and misses some; the assay was immunoSEQ multiplex PCR. The sample lists roughly 200,000 clones, about 88% occurring once. Input material: peripheral blood. The clonotype originates from a man aged 45 to 65 with COVID-19, enrolled during active disease. The chain carries TRBV20-1 and TRBJ2-5, with 8 positions matching TRBD2. CDR3 sequence (DNA): TGCAGTGCTAGTCTCGGGGGGGTGGGGACCCAGTACTTC. Encoded protein: CSASLGGVGTQYF.